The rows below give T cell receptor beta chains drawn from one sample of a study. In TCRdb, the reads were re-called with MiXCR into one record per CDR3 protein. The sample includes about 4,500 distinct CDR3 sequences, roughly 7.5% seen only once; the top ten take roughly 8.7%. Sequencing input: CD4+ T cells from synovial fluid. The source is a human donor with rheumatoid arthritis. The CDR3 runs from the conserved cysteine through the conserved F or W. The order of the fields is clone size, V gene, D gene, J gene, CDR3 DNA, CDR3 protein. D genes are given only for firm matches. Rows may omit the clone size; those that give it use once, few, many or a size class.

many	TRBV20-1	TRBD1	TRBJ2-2	TGCAGTGCACAAGGACAGGGGGCGGACACCGGGGAGCTGTTTTTT	CSAQGQGADTGELFF
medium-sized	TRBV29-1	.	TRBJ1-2	TGCAGCGTCCAAAAAGGATCATATGGCTACACCTTC	CSVQKGSYGYTF
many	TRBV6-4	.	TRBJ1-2	TGTGCCAGCAGTGAAACAGGCTCCTATGGCTACACCTTC	CASSETGSYGYTF
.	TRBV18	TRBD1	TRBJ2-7	TGTGCCAGCTCACCTACCGGGACAGGGTATTACGAGCAGTACTTC	CASSPTGTGYYEQYF
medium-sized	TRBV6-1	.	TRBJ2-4	TGTGCCAGCAGTGAGATACAGGGACGGGGAAACATTCAGTACTTC	CASSEIQGRGNIQYF
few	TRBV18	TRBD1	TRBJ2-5	TGTGCCAGCTCACCGTGGACAGGGGACCAAGAGACCCAGTACTTC	CASSPWTGDQETQYF
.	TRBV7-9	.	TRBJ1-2	TGTGCCAGCAGCTTACGGGGGGAGTATGGCTACACCTTC	CASSLRGEYGYTF
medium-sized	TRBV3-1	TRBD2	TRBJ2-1	TGTGCCAGCAGCCTTAGCGGGCCAGAGCAGTTCTTC	CASSLSGPEQFF
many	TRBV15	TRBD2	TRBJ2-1	TGTGCCACAAAACGACTAGCGGGAGAGTCCTACAATGAGCAGTTCTTC	CATKRLAGESYNEQFF
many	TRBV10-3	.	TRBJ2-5	TGTGCCATCAGTGCCGGGACACTCGCGGGAGAGACCCAGTACTTC	CAISAGTLAGETQYF
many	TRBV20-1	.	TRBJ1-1	TGCAGTGCCCCTACTACAGGGCCCGTCGGCACTGAAGCTTTCTTT	CSAPTTGPVGTEAFF
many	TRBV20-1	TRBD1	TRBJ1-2	TGCAGTGCAGGGGACAGGGGCTATGGCTACACCTTC	CSAGDRGYGYTF
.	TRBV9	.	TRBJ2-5	TGTGCCAGCAGCGGAGGGGGACTTACCTCGGAGACCCAGTACTTC	CASSGGGLTSETQYF
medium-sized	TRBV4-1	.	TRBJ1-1	TGCGCCAGCAGCCCCCCAGGCAGGACCAACACTGAAGCTTTCTTT	CASSPPGRTNTEAFF
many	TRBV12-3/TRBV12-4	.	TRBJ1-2	TGTGCCAGCAGTTTACCCCCCGGTGACAGGAGTCTCACCTTC	CASSLPPGDRSLTF
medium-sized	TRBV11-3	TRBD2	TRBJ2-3	TGTGCCAGCAGCCCAGGACTAGCGATGGATACGCAGTATTTT	CASSPGLAMDTQYF
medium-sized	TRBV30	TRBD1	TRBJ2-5	TGTGCCTGGGCCCCGAGACAGGGGTACCAAGAGACCCAGTACTTC	CAWAPRQGYQETQYF
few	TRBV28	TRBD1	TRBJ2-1	TGTGCCAGCAGTTTTTGGACAGGGTTTCATGAGCAGTTCTTC	CASSFWTGFHEQFF
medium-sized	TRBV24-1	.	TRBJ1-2	TGTGCCACCAGTGATTTACACCGCTATGGCTACACCTTC	CATSDLHRYGYTF
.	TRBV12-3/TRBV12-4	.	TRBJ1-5	TGTGCCAGCAGCGACAGAAGCAATCAGCCCCAGCATTTT	CASSDRSNQPQHF